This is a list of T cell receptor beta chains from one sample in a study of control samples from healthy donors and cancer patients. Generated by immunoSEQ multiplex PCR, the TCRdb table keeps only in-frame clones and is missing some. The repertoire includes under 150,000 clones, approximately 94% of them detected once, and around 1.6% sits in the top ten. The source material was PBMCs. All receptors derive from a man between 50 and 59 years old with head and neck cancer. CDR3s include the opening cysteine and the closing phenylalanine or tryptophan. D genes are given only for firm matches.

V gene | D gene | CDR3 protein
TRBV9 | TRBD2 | CASSEGGGQSTDTQYF
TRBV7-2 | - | CASSLQGPNSPLHF
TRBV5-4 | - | CASSFRRVRGYTF
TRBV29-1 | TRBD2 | CSGAPPSGVITDTQYF
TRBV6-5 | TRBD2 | CASSSWEGYTGELFF
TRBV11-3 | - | CASSLGQGPTYEQYF
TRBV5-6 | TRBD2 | CASSQTSGQETQYF
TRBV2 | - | CASSTLERPYGYTF
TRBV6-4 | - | CASSEGVPTEAFF
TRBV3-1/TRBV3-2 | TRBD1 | CASSHRQGDYGYTF
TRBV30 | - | CAWGRGLEQYF
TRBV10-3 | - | CAISESVVWSEAFF
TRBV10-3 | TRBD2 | CAISVKSASGGSTDTQYF
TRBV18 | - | CASSPDRGKEKLFF
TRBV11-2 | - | CASSFHAYEQYF
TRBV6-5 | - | CASFPGEIFYGYTF
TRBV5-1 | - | CASSSNLGGGPSRAFF
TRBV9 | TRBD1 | CASSGTGSSGNTIYF
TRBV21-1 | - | CASSGGRETQYF
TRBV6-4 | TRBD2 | CASGRGGPSGANVLTF
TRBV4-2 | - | CASSQVPENTEAFF
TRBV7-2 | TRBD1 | CASGQGNQLQHF
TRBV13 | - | CASSLGLAASYEQYF
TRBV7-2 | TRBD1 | CASSPDRLSNQPQHF